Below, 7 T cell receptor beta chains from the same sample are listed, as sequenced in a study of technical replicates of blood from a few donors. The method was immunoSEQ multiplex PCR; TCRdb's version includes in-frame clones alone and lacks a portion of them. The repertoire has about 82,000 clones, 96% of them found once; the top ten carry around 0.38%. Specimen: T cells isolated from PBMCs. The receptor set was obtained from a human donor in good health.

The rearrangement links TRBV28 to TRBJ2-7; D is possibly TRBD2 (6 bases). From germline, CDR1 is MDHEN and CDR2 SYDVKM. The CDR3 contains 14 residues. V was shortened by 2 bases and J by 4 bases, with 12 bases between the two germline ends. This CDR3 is CASSLLRDLYEQYF. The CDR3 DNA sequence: TGTGCCAGCAGTTTACTCCGGGACTTATACGAGCAGTACTTC.

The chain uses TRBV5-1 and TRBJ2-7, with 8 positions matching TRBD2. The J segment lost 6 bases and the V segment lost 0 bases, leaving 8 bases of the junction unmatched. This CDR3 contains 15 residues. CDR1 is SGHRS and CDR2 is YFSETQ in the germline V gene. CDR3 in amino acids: CASSLDTGGPGEQYF. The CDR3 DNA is TGCGCCAGCAGCTTGGACACGGGAGGGCCGGGCGAGCAGTACTTC.

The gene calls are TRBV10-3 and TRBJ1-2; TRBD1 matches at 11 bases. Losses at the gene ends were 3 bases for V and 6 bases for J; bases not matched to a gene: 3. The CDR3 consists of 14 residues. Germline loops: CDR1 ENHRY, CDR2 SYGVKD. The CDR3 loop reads CAISEGGQGDGYTF. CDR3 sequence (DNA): TGTGCCATCAGTGAAGGGGGACAGGGGGATGGCTACACCTTC.

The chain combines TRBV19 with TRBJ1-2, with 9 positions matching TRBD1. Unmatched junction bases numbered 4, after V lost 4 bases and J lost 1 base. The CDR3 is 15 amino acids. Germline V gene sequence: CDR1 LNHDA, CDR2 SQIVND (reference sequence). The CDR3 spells CASSTGTGSNYGYTF. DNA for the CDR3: TGTGCCAGTAGTACCGGGACAGGGAGTAACTATGGCTACACCTTC.

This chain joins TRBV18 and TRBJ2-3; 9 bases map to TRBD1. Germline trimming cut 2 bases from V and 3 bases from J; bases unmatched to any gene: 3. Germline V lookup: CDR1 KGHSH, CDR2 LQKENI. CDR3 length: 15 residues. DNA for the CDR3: TGTGCCAGCTCACCAACAGGACAGGGGACAGATACGCAGTATTTT. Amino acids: CASSPTGQGTDTQYF.

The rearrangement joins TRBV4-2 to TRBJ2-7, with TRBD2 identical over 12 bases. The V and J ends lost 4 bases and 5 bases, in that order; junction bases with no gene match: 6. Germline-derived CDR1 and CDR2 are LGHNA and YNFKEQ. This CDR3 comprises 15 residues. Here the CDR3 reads CASSRRLAGDDEQYF. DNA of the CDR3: TGTGCCAGCAGCCGCCGACTAGCGGGAGACGACGAGCAGTACTTC.

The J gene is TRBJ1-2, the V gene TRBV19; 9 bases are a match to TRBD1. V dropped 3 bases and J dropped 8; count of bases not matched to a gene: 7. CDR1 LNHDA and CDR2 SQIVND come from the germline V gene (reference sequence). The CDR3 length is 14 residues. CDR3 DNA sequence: TGTGCCAGTAGTATTCTAGGACAGGGGCGCGGCTACACCTTC. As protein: CASSILGQGRGYTF. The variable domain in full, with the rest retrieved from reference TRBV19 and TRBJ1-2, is DGGITQSPKYLFRKEGQNVTLSCEQNLNHDAMYWYRQDPGQGLRLIYYSQIVNDFQKGDIAEGYSVSREKKESFPLTVTSAQKNPTAFYLCASSILGQGRGYTFGSGTRLTVV.